The rows below give T cell receptor beta chains drawn from one sample of a study of blood T cell repertoires in COVID-19. Repertoires were generated with immunoSEQ multiplex PCR, while TCRdb's copy carries only in-frame clones and drops some. The data hold 140,000 to 150,000 clones, with approximately 88% observed a single time. The source material was peripheral blood. The receptors shown here come from a man aged 60-69 years with active or convalescent COVID-19. The CDR3 runs from the conserved cysteine through the conserved F or W. D genes are given only for firm matches. The listing skips clone size in some rows; elsewhere it reads once, few, many or a size class.

CDR3: CASSEHPAVNTEAFF; DNA: TGTGCCAGCAGTGAACACCCTGCGGTGAACACTGAAGCTTTCTTT; V: TRBV6-1; J: TRBJ1-1; D: -; size: -
CDR3: CASSPSGGGGYGYTF; DNA: TGTGCCAGCAGTCCATCTGGGGGGGGCGGCTATGGCTACACCTTC; V: TRBV28; J: TRBJ1-2; D: -; size: -
CDR3: CASAAADNSPLHF; DNA: TGTGCCAGCGCCGCCGCGGACAACTCACCCCTCCACTTT; V: TRBV27; J: TRBJ1-6; D: -; size: -
CDR3: CASSEARAVSGNTIYF; DNA: TGTGCCAGCAGTGAAGCGAGGGCGGTCTCTGGAAACACCATATATTTT; V: TRBV6-1; J: TRBJ1-3; D: -; size: once
CDR3: CASIPSGRGGTDTQYF; DNA: TGTGCCAGCATCCCCTCAGGGCGGGGGGGCACAGATACGCAGTATTTT; V: TRBV6-2/TRBV6-3; J: TRBJ2-3; D: TRBD2; size: -
CDR3: CASSQDGTVNEKLFF; DNA: TGTGCCAGCAGCCAAGATGGGACAGTTAATGAAAAACTGTTTTTT; V: TRBV4-2; J: TRBJ1-4; D: TRBD1; size: -
CDR3: CASSRGQGGTGTEAFF; DNA: TGCGCCAGCAGCCGGGGACAGGGGGGTACGGGCACTGAAGCTTTCTTT; V: TRBV4-3; J: TRBJ1-1; D: TRBD1; size: -
CDR3: CASSRFYRGSNQPQHF; DNA: TGTGCCAGCAGTCGCTTTTACAGGGGAAGCAATCAGCCCCAGCATTTT; V: TRBV28; J: TRBJ1-5; D: TRBD1; size: -
CDR3: CASSLGDRGHQPQHF; DNA: TGTGCCAGCAGCTTAGGCGACAGGGGGCATCAGCCCCAGCATTTT; V: TRBV7-9; J: TRBJ1-5; D: TRBD1; size: -
CDR3: CASSWDRVGTGELFF; DNA: TGCGCCAGCAGCTGGGACAGGGTTGGGACCGGGGAGCTGTTTTTT; V: TRBV5-1; J: TRBJ2-2; D: TRBD1; size: -
CDR3: CASSESYGANVLTF; DNA: TGTGCCAGCAGTGAATCGTATGGGGCCAACGTCCTGACTTTC; V: TRBV25-1; J: TRBJ2-6; D: -; size: -
CDR3: CASSFDLAGGPRDTQYF; DNA: TGTGCCAGCAGCTTTGACTTAGCGGGAGGGCCTCGGGATACGCAGTATTTT; V: TRBV7-2; J: TRBJ2-3; D: TRBD2; size: -
CDR3: CASLGNTEAFF; DNA: TGTGCCAGCCTCGGGAACACTGAAGCTTTCTTT; V: TRBV28; J: TRBJ1-1; D: -; size: -
CDR3: CASSSSGGNTEAFF; DNA: TGTGCCAGCAGCTCGAGCGGTGGCAACACTGAAGCTTTCTTT; V: TRBV7-6; J: TRBJ1-1; D: -; size: -
CDR3: CASSLSGSARDEQFF; DNA: TGTGCCAGCAGCCTTAGCGGGAGCGCCCGCGATGAGCAGTTCTTC; V: TRBV25-1; J: TRBJ2-1; D: TRBD2; size: -
CDR3: CSVLTGPYYEQYF; DNA: TGCAGCGTCCTGACAGGTCCTTACTACGAGCAGTACTTC; V: TRBV29-1; J: TRBJ2-7; D: -; size: few
CDR3: CASSQVAANTGELFF; DNA: TGTGCCAGCAGCCAAGTCGCAGCGAACACCGGGGAGCTGTTTTTT; V: TRBV4-2; J: TRBJ2-2; D: -; size: once
CDR3: CASSSNRVSGMYTEAFF; DNA: TGTGCCAGCAGCTCCAATAGGGTGTCGGGAATGTACACTGAAGCTTTCTTT; V: TRBV5-6; J: TRBJ1-1; D: -; size: -
CDR3: CASSPGTSGRRSTDTQYF; DNA: TGTGCCAGCAGCCCCGGGACTAGCGGGAGAAGGAGCACAGATACGCAGTATTTT; V: TRBV27; J: TRBJ2-3; D: TRBD2; size: -
CDR3: CASSGGGQSAQPQHF; DNA: TGTGCCAGCAGTGGGGGAGGGCAATCAGCCCAGCCCCAGCATTTT; V: TRBV28; J: TRBJ1-5; D: -; size: -
CDR3: CASSQLTGLKPEAFF; DNA: TGTGCCAGCAGCCAGCTGACAGGCCTTAAGCCTGAAGCTTTCTTT; V: TRBV14; J: TRBJ1-1; D: -; size: -
CDR3: CATRGQGYNEQFF; DNA: TGTGCCACTAGGGGACAGGGCTACAATGAGCAGTTCTTC; V: TRBV6-5; J: TRBJ2-1; D: TRBD1; size: -
CDR3: CASSIWTQTNSGNTIYF; DNA: TGTGCCAGTAGTATTTGGACACAAACCAACTCTGGAAACACCATATATTTT; V: TRBV19; J: TRBJ1-3; D: -; size: -
CDR3: CASGQGNYEQYF; DNA: TGTGCCTCGGGACAGGGAAACTACGAGCAGTACTTC; V: TRBV18; J: TRBJ2-7; D: TRBD1; size: few
CDR3: CASSLGPKMVGTGDNQPQHF; DNA: TGTGCCAGCAGCTTAGGCCCAAAGATGGTAGGGACAGGGGACAATCAGCCCCAGCATTTT; V: TRBV13; J: TRBJ1-5; D: TRBD1; size: -
CDR3: CASSVGVAAYEQYF; DNA: TGTGCCAGCAGCGTAGGGGTAGCGGCCTACGAGCAGTACTTC; V: TRBV9; J: TRBJ2-7; D: -; size: -
CDR3: CATSRDQGAGTDTQYF; DNA: TGTGCCACCAGCAGAGATCAGGGGGCGGGCACAGATACGCAGTATTTT; V: TRBV15; J: TRBJ2-3; D: TRBD1; size: -